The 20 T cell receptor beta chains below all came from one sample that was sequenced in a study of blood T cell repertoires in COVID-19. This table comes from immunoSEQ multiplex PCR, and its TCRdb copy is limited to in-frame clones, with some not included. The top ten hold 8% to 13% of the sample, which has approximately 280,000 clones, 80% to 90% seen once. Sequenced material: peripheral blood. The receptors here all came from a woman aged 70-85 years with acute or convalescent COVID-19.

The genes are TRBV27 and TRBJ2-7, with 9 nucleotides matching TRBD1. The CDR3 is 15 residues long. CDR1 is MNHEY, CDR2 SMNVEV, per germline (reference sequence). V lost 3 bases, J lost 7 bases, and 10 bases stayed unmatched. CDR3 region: CASSFSGTGPKEQYF. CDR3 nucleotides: TGTGCCAGCAGTTTCTCCGGGACAGGGCCGAAGGAGCAGTACTTC.

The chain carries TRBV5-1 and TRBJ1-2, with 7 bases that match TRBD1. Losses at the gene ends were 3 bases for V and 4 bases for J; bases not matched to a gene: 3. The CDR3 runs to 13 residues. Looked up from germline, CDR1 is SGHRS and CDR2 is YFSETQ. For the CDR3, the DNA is TGCGCCAGCAGCTGGGACAGTAGCTATGGCTACACCTTC. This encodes CASSWDSSYGYTF.

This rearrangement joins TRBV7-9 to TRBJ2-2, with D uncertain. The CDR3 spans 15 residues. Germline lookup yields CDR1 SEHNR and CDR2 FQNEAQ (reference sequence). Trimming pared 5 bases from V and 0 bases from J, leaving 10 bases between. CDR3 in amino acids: CASSPSRANTGELFF. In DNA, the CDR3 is TGTGCCAGCAGCCCCTCGCGAGCGAACACCGGGGAGCTGTTTTTT.

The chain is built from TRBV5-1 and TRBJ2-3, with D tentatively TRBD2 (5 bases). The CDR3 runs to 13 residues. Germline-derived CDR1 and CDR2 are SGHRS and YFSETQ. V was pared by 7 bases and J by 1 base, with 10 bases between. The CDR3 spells CASGTRGTDTQYF. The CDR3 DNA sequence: TGCGCCAGCGGAACGAGGGGCACAGATACGCAGTATTTT. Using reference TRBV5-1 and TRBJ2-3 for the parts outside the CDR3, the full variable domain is KAGVTQTPRYLIKTRGQQVTLSCSPISGHRSVSWYQQTPGQGLQFLFEYFSETQRNKGNFPGRFSGRQFSNSRSEMNVSTLELGDSALYLCASGTRGTDTQYFGPGTRLTVL.

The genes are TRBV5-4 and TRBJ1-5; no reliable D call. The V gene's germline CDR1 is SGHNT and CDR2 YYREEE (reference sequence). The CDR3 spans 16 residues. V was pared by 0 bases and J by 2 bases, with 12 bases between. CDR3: CASSLGGGRGNQPQHF. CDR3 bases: TGTGCCAGCAGCTTGGGGGGAGGGAGGGGCAATCAGCCCCAGCATTTT.

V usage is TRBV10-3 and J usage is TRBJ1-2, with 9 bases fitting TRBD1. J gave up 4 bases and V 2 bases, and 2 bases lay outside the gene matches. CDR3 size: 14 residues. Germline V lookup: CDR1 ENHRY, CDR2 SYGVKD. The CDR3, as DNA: TGTGCCATCAGTGAGAGGGGACAGGGCTATGGCTACACCTTC. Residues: CAISERGQGYGYTF.

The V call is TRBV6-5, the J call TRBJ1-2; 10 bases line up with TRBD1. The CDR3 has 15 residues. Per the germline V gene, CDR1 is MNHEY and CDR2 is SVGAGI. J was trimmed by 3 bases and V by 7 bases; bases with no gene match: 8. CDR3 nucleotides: TGTGCCAGCATAACGGGACAGGGGTCCTACTATGGCTACACCTTC. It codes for CASITGQGSYYGYTF.

As DNA, the CDR3 is TGTGCCAGCAGCTACGGGTCGGTTGTCAATGAGCAGTTCTTC. Translation: CASSYGSVVNEQFF. The chain employs TRBV7-9 and TRBJ2-1; D is uncertain. This CDR3 is 14 amino acids long. The germline V gene has CDR1 SEHNR and CDR2 FQNEAQ (reference sequence). V was clipped by 4 bases and J by 6 bases, with 13 bases between them.

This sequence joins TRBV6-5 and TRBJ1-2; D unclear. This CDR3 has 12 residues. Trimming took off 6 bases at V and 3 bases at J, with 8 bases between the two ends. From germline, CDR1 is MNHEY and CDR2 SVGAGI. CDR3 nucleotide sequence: TGTGCCAGCAGGCGGGCGTACTATGGCTACACCTTC. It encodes CASRRAYYGYTF.

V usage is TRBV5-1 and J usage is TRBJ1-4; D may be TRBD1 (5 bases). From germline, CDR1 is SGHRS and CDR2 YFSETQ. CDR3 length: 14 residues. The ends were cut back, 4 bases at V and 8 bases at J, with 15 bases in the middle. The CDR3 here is CASSPRGDGEKLFF. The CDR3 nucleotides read TGCGCCAGCAGCCCAAGGGGCGATGGAGAAAAACTGTTTTTT.

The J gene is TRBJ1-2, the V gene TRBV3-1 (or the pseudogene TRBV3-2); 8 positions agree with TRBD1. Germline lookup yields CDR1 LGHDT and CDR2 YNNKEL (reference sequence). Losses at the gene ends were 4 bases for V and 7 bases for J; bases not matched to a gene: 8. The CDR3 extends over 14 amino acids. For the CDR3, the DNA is TGTGCCAGCAGCCCCGGGACAGGTCGGAGTGGCTACACCTTC. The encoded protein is CASSPGTGRSGYTF.

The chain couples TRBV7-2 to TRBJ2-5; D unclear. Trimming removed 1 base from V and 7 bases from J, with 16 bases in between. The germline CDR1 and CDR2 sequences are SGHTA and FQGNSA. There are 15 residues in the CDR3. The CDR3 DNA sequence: TGTGCCAGCAGCTTAGTTCGCGGAGCCCTCGGGACCCAGTACTTC. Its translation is CASSLVRGALGTQYF.

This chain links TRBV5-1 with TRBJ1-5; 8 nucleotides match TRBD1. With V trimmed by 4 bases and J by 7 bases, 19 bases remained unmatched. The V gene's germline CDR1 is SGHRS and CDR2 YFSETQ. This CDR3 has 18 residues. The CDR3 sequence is CASSPGGGGQSISQPQHF. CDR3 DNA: TGCGCCAGCAGCCCAGGGGGCGGGGGACAGTCTATTTCCCAGCCCCAGCATTTT.

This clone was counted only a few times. CDR3: CASSRPTAGVYGYTF. The CDR3 DNA is TGTGCCAGTAGTAGGCCCACGGCAGGGGTATATGGCTACACCTTC. The rearrangement joins TRBV19 to TRBJ1-2; TRBD1 might be the D (6 bases). The ends were cut back, 4 bases at V and 5 bases at J, with 17 bases in the middle. Germline V gene data show CDR1 as LNHDA and CDR2 as SQIVND (reference sequence). The CDR3 contains 15 residues.

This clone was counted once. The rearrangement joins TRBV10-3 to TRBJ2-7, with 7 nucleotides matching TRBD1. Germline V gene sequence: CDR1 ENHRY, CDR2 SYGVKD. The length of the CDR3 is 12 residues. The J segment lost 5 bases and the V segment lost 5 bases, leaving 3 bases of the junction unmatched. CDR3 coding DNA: TGTGCCATCAGTAACACAGGGGACGAGCAGTACTTC. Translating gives CAISNTGDEQYF.

The CDR3 protein is CASSFRSGSLDEQYF. The CDR3, as DNA: TGTGCCAGCAGTTTCCGGTCCGGGTCCCTAGACGAGCAGTACTTC. The chain combines TRBV28 with TRBJ2-7; no definite D call. Looked up from germline, CDR1 is MDHEN and CDR2 is SYDVKM. V was cut by 3 bases and J by 5 bases, with 17 bases left in between. This CDR3 region has 15 residues.

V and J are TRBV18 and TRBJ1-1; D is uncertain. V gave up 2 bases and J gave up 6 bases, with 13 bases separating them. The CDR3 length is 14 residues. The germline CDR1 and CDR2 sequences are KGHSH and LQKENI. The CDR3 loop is CASSPNPGFAEAFF. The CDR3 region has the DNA TGTGCCAGCTCACCAAATCCGGGATTCGCTGAAGCTTTCTTT.

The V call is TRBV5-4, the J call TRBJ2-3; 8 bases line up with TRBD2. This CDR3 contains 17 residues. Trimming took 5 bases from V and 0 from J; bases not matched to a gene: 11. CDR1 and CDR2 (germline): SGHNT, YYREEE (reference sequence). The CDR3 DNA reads TGTGCCAGCAGTAGGAGGTTAGCGGGGATTAGCACAGATACGCAGTATTTT. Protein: CASSRRLAGISTDTQYF. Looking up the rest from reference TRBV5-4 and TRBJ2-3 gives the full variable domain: ETGVTQSPTHLIKTRGQQVTLRCSSQSGHNTVSWYQQALGQGPQFIFQYYREEENGRGNFPPRFSGLQFPNYSSELNVNALELDDSALYLCASSRRLAGISTDTQYFGPGTRLTVL.

CDR3 protein: CASSNPNPRVGGNTEAFF. The DNA of the CDR3 is TGTGCCAGTAGTAACCCGAACCCAAGGGTAGGGGGTAACACTGAAGCTTTCTTT. The rearrangement uses TRBV19 and TRBJ1-1; a possible D gene is TRBD1 (6 bases). The V and J ends lost 4 bases and 2 bases respectively, with 23 bases between them. The CDR3 runs 18 residues. Germline CDR1 LNHDA, CDR2 SQIVND (reference sequence).

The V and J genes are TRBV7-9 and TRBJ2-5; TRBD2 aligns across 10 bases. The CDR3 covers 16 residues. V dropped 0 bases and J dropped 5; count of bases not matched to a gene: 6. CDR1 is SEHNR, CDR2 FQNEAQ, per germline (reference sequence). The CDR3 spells CASSLAASGGLETQYF. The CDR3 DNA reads TGTGCCAGCAGCTTAGCGGCTAGCGGGGGCTTGGAGACCCAGTACTTC.